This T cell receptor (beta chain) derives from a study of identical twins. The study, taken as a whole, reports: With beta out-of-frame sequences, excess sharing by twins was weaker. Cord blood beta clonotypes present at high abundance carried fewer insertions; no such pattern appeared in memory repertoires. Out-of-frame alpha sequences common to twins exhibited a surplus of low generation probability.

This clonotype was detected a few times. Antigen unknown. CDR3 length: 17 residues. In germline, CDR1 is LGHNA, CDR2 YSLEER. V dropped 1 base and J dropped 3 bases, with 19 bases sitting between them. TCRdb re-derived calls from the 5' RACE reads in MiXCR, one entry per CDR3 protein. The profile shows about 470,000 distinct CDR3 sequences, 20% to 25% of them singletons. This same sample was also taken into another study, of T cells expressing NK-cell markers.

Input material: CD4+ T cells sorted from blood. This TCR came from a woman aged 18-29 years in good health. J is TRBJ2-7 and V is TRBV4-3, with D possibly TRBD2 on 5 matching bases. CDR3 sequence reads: CASSQGLEGVGIYEQYF. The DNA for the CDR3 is TGCGCCAGCAGCCAAGGATTAGAGGGAGTCGGAATCTACGAGCAGTACTTC.